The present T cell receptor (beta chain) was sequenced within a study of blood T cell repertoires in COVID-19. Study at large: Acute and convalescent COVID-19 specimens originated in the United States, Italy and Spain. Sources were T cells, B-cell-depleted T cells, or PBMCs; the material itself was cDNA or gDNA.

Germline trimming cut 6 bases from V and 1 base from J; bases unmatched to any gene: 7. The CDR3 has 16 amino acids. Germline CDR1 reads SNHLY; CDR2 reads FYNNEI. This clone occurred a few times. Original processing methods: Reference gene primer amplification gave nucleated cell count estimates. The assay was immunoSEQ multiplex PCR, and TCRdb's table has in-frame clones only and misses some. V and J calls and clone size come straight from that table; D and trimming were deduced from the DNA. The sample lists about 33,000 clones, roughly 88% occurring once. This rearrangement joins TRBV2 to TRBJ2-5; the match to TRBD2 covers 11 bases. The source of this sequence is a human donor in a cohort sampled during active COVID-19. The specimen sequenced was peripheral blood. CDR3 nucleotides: TGTGCCAGCAGCCCCGGACTAGCGGGCCTCCAAGAGACCCAGTACTTC. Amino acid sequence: CASSPGLAGLQETQYF.